The table lists the clone carrying this TCR beta chain with a few counts. Authors' methods: Amplification of reference gene primers was used by the study to estimate nucleated cell counts. The method was immunoSEQ multiplex PCR; TCRdb's version includes in-frame clones alone and lacks a portion of them. That table furnishes V, J and clone size, whereas the DNA furnished D and trimming. The table lists a few hundred thousand clones, roughly 88% of them singletons. Recruited during active infection, patients (from Seattle) were subsequently followed longitudinally. These data are taken from a study of blood T cell repertoires in COVID-19. Study at large: COVID-19 samples, acute and convalescent, were from the United States, Italy and Spain. PBMCs, B-cell-depleted T cells, or T cells provided the cDNA or gDNA that made up the material.

V lost 1 base, J lost 4 bases, and 10 bases lay in between. This CDR3 has 15 residues. Germline CDR1 and CDR2: SGHVS and FNYEAQ. The clonotype originates from a man in his fifties with COVID-19, enrolled during active disease. The rearrangement joins TRBV7-6 to TRBJ2-2; D unresolved. Material: peripheral blood. CDR3 in amino acids: CASSLVSSVTGELFF. CDR3 nucleotide sequence: TGTGCCAGCAGCTTAGTTAGCAGTGTCACCGGGGAGCTGTTTTTT.